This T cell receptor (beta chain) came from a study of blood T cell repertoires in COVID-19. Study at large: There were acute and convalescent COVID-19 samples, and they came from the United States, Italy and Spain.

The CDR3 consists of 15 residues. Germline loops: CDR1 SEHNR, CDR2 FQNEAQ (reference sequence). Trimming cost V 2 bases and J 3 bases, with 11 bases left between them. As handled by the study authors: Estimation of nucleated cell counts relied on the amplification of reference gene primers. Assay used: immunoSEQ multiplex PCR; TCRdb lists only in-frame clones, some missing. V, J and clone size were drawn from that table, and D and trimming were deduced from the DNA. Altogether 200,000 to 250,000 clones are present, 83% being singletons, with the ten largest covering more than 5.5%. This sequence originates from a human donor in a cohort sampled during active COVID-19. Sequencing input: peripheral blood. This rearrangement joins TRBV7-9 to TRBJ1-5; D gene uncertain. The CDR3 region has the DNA TGTGCCAGCAGCTTAAGCGTTCAAGTCAATCAGCCCCAGCATTTT. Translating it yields CASSLSVQVNQPQHF.